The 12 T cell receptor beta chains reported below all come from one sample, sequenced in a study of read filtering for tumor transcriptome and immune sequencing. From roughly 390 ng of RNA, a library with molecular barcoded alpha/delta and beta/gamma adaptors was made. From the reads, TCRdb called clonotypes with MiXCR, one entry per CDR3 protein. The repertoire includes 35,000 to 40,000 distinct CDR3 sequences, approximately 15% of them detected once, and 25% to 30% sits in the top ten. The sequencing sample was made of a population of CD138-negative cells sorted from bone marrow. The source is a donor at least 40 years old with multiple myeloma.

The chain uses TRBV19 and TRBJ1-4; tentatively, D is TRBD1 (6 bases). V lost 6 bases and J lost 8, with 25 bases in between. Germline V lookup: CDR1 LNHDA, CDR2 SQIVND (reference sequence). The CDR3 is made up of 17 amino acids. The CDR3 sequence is CASRRSQGTVTGEKLFF. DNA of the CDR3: TGTGCCAGTAGGCGATCCCAGGGGACGGTAACGGGCGAAAAACTGTTTTTT. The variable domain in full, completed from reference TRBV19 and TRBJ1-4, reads DGGITQSPKYLFRKEGQNVTLSCEQNLNHDAMYWYRQDPGQGLRLIYYSQIVNDFQKGDIAEGYSVSREKKESFPLTVTSAQKNPTAFYLCASRRSQGTVTGEKLFFGSGTQLSVL.

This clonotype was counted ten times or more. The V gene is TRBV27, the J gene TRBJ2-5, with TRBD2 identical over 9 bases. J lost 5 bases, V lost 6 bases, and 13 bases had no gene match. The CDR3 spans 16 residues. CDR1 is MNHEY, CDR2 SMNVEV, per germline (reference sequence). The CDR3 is CASRFIAGGPQETQYF. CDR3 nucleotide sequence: TGTGCCAGCAGATTTATCGCGGGAGGGCCCCAGGAGACCCAGTACTTC.

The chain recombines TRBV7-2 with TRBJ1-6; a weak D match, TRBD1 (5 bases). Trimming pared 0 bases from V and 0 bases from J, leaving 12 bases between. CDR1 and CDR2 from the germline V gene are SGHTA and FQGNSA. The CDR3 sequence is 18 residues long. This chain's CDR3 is CASSLAVAGSSYNSPLHF. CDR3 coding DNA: TGTGCCAGCAGCTTAGCGGTAGCAGGGAGCTCCTATAATTCACCCCTCCACTTT.

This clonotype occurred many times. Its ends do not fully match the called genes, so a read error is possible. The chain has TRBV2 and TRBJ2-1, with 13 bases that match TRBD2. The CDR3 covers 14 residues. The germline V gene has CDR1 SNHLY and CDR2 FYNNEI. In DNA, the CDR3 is TGTGCCAGCAGGGGGACTAGCGGGAACAATGAGCAGTTCTTT. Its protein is CASRGTSGNNEQFF. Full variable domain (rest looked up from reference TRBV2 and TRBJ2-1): EPEVTQTPSHQVTQMGQEVILRCVPISNHLYFYWYRQILGQKVEFLVSFYNNEISEKSEIFDDQFSVERPDGSNFTLKIRSTKLEDSAMYFCASRGTSGNNEQFFGPGTRLTVL.

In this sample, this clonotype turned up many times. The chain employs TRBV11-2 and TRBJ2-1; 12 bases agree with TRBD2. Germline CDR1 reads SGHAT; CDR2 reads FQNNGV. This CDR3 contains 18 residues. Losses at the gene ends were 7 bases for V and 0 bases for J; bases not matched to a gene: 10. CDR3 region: CASTGASGRGGSYNEQFF. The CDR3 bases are TGTGCCAGCACCGGGGCTAGCGGGAGGGGGGGCTCCTACAATGAGCAGTTCTTC. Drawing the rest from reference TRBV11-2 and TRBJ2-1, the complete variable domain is EAGVAQSPRYKIIEKRQSVAFWCNPISGHATLYWYQQILGQGPKLLIQFQNNGVVDDSQLPKDRFSAERLKGVDSTLKIQPAKLEDSAVYLCASTGASGRGGSYNEQFFGPGTRLTVL.

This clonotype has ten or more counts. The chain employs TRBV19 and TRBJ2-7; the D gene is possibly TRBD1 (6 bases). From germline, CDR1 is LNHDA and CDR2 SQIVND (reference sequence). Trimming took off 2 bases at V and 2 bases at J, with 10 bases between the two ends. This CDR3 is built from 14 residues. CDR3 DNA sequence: TGTGCCAGTAGTATAACCGGACAGACCTACGAGCAGTACTTC. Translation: CASSITGQTYEQYF.

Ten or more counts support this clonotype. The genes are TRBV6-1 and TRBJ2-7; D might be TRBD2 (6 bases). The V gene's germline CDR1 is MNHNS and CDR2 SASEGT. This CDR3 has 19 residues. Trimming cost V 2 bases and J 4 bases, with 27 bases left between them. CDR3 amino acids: CASSERSPGTSIGDYEQYF. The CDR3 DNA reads TGTGCCAGCAGTGAAAGGTCCCCCGGGACTTCTATAGGAGATTACGAGCAGTACTTC.

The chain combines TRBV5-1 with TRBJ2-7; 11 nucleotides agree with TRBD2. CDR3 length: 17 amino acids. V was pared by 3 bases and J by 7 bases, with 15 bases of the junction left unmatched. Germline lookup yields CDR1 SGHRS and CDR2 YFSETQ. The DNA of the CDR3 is TGCGCCAGCAGCTCGGGGGGACTAGCGGCCTCCTACAATGAGCAGTACTTC. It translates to CASSSGGLAASYNEQYF.

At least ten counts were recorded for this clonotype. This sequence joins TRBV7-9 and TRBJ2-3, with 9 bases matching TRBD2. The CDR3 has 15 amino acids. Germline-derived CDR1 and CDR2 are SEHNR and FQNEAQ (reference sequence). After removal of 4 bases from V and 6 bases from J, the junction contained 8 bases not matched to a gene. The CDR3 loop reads CASSSYVAGVDTQYF. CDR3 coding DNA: TGTGCCAGCAGCTCCTATGTAGCGGGAGTGGATACGCAGTATTTT.

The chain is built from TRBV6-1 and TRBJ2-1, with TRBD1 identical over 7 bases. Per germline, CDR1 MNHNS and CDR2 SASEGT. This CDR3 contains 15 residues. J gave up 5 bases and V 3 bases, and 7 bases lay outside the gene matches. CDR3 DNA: TGTGCCAGCAGTGAGGACCAGGGGGTCCACAATGAGCAGTTCTTC. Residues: CASSEDQGVHNEQFF.

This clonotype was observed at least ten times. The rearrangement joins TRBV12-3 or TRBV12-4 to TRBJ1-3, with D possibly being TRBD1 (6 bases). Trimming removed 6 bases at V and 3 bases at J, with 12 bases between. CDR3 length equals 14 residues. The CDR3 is CASRPTGLGNTIYF. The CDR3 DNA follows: TGTGCCAGCAGGCCAACAGGGCTTGGAAACACCATATATTTT.

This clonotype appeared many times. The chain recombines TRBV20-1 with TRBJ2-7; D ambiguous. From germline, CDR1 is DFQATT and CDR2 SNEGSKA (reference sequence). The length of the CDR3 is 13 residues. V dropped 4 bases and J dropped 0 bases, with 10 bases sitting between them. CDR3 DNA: TGCAGTGCTACACGGGCGAGCTCCTACGAGCAGTACTTC. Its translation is CSATRASSYEQYF.